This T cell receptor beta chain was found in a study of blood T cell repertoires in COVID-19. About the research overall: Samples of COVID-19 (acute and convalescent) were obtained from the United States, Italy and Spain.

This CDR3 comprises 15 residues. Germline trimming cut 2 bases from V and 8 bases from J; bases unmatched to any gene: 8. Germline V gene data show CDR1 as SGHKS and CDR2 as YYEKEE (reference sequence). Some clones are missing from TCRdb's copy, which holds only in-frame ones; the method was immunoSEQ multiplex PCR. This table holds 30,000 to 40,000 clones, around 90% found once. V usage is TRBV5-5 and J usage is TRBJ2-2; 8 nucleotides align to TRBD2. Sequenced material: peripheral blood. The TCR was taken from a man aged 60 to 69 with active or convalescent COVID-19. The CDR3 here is CASSFLAGGSGELFF. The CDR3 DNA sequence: TGTGCCAGCAGCTTCCTGGCGGGAGGATCTGGGGAGCTGTTTTTT.